What follows are 17 T cell receptor beta chains derived from one specimen sequenced in a study of PD-1 blockade in classical Hodgkin lymphoma. Clones were read by immunoSEQ multiplex PCR, and TCRdb kept only the in-frame ones, dropping some. The data hold about 64,000 clones, with more than 80% observed a single time. Time point given: cycle 4 day 1 (C4D1), after more than five weeks of nivolumab. Brentuximab vedotin exposure varied, and every patient relapsed after autologous stem cell transplantation. The specimen was peripheral blood mononuclear cells (PBMCs), collected before the fourth cycle of nivolumab. The origin of the receptors is a human donor with classical Hodgkin lymphoma.

The rearrangement uses TRBV6-5 and TRBJ2-1, with a possible D match to TRBD2 (7 bases). The CDR3 spans 14 residues. With 5 bases removed from V and 2 bases from J, the gap between germline ends came to 10 bases. CDR1 and CDR2 from the germline V gene are MNHEY and SVGAGI. In DNA form, the CDR3 reads TGTGCCAGCAGTCGCGGGGGCCCCTACAATGAGCAGTTCTTC. Translating it yields CASSRGGPYNEQFF.

This clone has a single count. The chain combines TRBV13 with TRBJ1-2, with 7 bases that match TRBD1. Germline V gives CDR1 PRHDT, CDR2 FYEKMQ (reference sequence). Losses at the gene ends were 4 bases for V and 2 bases for J; bases not matched to a gene: 1. The CDR3 has 13 residues. The CDR3 region has the DNA TGTGCCAGCAGCTCGACAGGGAACTATGGCTACACCTTC. It codes for CASSSTGNYGYTF. Filled out from reference TRBV13 and TRBJ1-2, the complete variable domain reads AAGVIQSPRHLIKEKRETATLKCYPIPRHDTVYWYQQGPGQDPQFLISFYEKMQSDKGSIPDRFSAQQFSDYHSELNMSSLELGDSALYFCASSSTGNYGYTFGSGTRLTVV.

The rearrangement links TRBV5-5 to TRBJ2-2, with D unresolved. This CDR3 is built from 17 residues. Germline V gives CDR1 SGHKS, CDR2 YYEKEE (reference sequence). Trimming stripped 0 bases from V and 2 bases from J, with 14 bases between. The CDR3 DNA follows: TGTGCCAGCAGCTTGGGTCTCTCCCTCGTCAACACCGGGGAGCTGTTTTTT. The encoded protein is CASSLGLSLVNTGELFF.

This chain joins TRBV5-6 and TRBJ1-1; D possibly corresponds to TRBD1 (5 bases). There are 14 residues in the CDR3. From germline, CDR1 is SGHDT and CDR2 YYEEEE. The ends were cut back, 1 base at V and 4 bases at J, with 11 bases in the middle. The CDR3 nucleotides read TGTGCCAGCAGCTTGTGGGGCATGGGCACTGAAGCTTTCTTT. Translated: CASSLWGMGTEAFF.

The V gene is TRBV6-5, the J gene TRBJ2-1; 9 nucleotides match TRBD1. The V segment lost 5 bases and the J segment 8 bases; nucleotides outside the gene matches: 1. Per the germline V gene, CDR1 is MNHEY and CDR2 is SVGAGI. There are 12 residues in the CDR3. CDR3 in DNA: TGTGCCAGCAGTACAGGGGGCCATGAGCAGTTCTTC. It encodes CASSTGGHEQFF.

V and J are TRBV6-1 and TRBJ2-7; TRBD2 agrees at 7 bases. The CDR3 has 15 residues. Germline V gives CDR1 MNHNS, CDR2 SASEGT. Unmatched junction bases numbered 8, after V lost 4 bases and J lost 2 bases. The CDR3 DNA follows: TGTGCCAGCAGTGGGGAGGGAGGAGGGCCCTACGAGCAGTACTTC. Amino acid sequence: CASSGEGGGPYEQYF.

The CDR3 nucleotides read TGTGCCAGCAGCTTTGAGGGTGGCTCCTATAATTCACCCCTCCACTTT. The encoded protein is CASSFEGGSYNSPLHF. The chain couples TRBV5-6 to TRBJ1-6; no clear D gene. The CDR3 extends over 16 amino acids. Per the germline V gene, CDR1 is SGHDT and CDR2 is YYEEEE. Trimming pared 2 bases from V and 0 bases from J, leaving 9 bases between.

In nucleotides, the CDR3 is TGTGCCAGCAGCTTAGAGGCTTTTGCGGGGGCATCGAGGTCCTACGAGCAGTACTTC. Amino acid sequence: CASSLEAFAGASRSYEQYF. The rearrangement uses TRBV7-2 and TRBJ2-7, with TRBD2 as a possible D gene (7 bases). V was cut by 1 base and J by 1 base, with 23 bases left in between. The CDR3 is 19 amino acids. CDR1 is SGHTA, CDR2 FQGNSA, per germline.

This chain joins TRBV13 and TRBJ2-2; TRBD2 matches 11 bases. There are 17 residues in the CDR3. Trimming at V came to 0 bases and at J to 6 bases, leaving 6 bases not matched to a gene. Germline CDR1 reads PRHDT; CDR2 reads FYEKMQ (reference sequence). CDR3 coding DNA: TGTGCCAGCAGCTTAGGCCGTAGCGGGGGGGCCTCCGGGGAGCTGTTTTTT. It specifies CASSLGRSGGASGELFF.

The count of this clone is one. The chain carries TRBV20-1 and TRBJ1-1, with D possibly TRBD1 on 5 matching bases. The germline V gene encodes CDR1 DFQATT and CDR2 SNEGSKA (reference sequence). The CDR3 is 11 residues long. Trimming cost V 5 bases and J 7 bases, with 11 bases left between them. The CDR3 DNA reads TGCAGTGCTGGGGATCAGGGTGAAGCTTTCTTT. This encodes CSAGDQGEAFF.

The genes are TRBV18 and TRBJ1-2; D gene unclear. Trimming removed 3 bases at V and 4 bases at J, with 12 bases between. Germline CDR1 and CDR2: KGHSH and LQKENI. The CDR3 runs 14 residues. CDR3 in DNA: TGTGCCAGCTCACCGGAAGCAGAACTCTATGGCTACACCTTC. Its translation: CASSPEAELYGYTF.

The chain employs TRBV5-1 and TRBJ2-1, with D possibly matching TRBD2 (6 bases). Trimming cost V 6 bases and J 4 bases, with 14 bases left between them. This CDR3 comprises 14 residues. The germline V gene has CDR1 SGHRS and CDR2 YFSETQ. The CDR3 spells CASTRRGMYNEQFF. CDR3 nucleotide sequence: TGCGCCAGCACTCGACGGGGGATGTACAATGAGCAGTTCTTC.

By sample share, this clone is medium-sized (0.01 to 0.1%). The chain uses TRBV4-2 and TRBJ2-7, with D possibly being TRBD1 (6 bases). The CDR3 is 15 residues long. V lost 0 bases to trimming and J lost 2 bases, with 11 bases between them. Germline V CDR1 and CDR2: LGHNA, YNFKEQ. The CDR3 coding sequence is TGTGCCAGCAGCCAAGATTCGCAGGGGACCTACGAGCAGTACTTC. Protein product: CASSQDSQGTYEQYF.

The rearrangement links TRBV5-1 to TRBJ2-7, with D maybe TRBD2 (5 bases). Germline V gives CDR1 SGHRS, CDR2 YFSETQ. The V end was cut by 0 bases, the J end by 4 bases, with 14 bases between. The CDR3 runs to 15 residues. Written as DNA, the CDR3 is TGCGCCAGCAGCTTGGAAGGGAGTCTACCGTACGAGCAGTACTTC. Translation gives CASSLEGSLPYEQYF.

The chain couples TRBV6-6 to TRBJ1-5; 7 positions match TRBD1. This CDR3 is built from 14 residues. Looked up from germline, CDR1 is MNHNY and CDR2 is SVGAGI (reference sequence). V trimming: 6 bases; J trimming: 3 bases; junction bases outside the gene matches: 5. CDR3 DNA sequence: TGTGCCAGCAGCCGGGGACAGCTCAATCAGCCCCAGCATTTT. As protein: CASSRGQLNQPQHF.

The rearrangement uses TRBV28 and TRBJ1-2, with D unclear. Germline V gene lookup returns CDR1 MDHEN and CDR2 SYDVKM. The CDR3 has 11 amino acids. Trimming stripped 7 bases from V and 8 bases from J, with 11 bases between. The CDR3 spells CASKGLAGYTF. The CDR3 DNA is TGTGCCAGCAAGGGTCTAGCAGGCTACACCTTC.

The rearrangement joins TRBV10-3 to TRBJ2-3; 10 nucleotides match TRBD1. The CDR3 length is 16 residues. V was clipped by 3 bases and J by 3 bases; unmatched bases: 6. Per germline, CDR1 ENHRY and CDR2 SYGVKD. This CDR3 is CAISEGQGVSTDTQYF. CDR3 in DNA: TGTGCCATCAGTGAAGGACAGGGGGTGTCGACAGATACGCAGTATTTT.